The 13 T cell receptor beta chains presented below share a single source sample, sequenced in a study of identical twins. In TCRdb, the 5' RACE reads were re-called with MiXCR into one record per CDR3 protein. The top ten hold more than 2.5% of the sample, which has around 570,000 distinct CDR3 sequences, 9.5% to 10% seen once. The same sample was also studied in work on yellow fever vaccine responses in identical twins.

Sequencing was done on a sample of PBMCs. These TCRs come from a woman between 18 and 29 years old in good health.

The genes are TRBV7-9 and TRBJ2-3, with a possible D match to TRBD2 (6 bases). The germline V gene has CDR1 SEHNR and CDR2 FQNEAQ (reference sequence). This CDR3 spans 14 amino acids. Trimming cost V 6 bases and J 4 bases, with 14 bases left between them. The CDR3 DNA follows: TGTGCCAGCAGAGTCAGGGAGGTGTCAGATACGCAGTATTTT. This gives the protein CASRVREVSDTQYF.

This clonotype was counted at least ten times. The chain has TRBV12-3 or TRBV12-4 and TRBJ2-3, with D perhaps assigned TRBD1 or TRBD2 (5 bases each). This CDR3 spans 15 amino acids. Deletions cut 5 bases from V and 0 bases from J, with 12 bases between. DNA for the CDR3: TGTGCCAGCAGTGGGACCCACGTTAGCACAGATACGCAGTATTTT. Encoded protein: CASSGTHVSTDTQYF.

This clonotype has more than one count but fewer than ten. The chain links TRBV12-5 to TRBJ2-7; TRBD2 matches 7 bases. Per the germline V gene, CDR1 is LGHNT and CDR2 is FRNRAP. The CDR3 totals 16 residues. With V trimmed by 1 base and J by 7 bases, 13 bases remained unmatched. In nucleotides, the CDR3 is TGTGCTAGTGGTTTGGCTAGCGGAGGGGCACCAGGTGAGCAGTACTTC. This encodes CASGLASGGAPGEQYF.

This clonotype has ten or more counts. CDR3 in DNA: TGTGCCAGCAGCGTAGGGTCAGCGATCTACGAGCAGTACTTC. Amino acids: CASSVGSAIYEQYF. The chain couples TRBV9 to TRBJ2-7; the D is unclear. The CDR3 is made up of 14 amino acids. Trimming took off 0 bases at V and 3 bases at J, with 10 bases between the two ends. CDR1 is SGDLS and CDR2 is YYNGEE in the germline V gene.

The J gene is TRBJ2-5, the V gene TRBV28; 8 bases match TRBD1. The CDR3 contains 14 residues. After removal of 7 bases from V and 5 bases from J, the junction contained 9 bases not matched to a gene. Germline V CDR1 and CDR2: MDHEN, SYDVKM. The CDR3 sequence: CASNLDRVGETQYF. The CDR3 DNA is TGTGCCAGCAACCTGGACAGGGTTGGGGAGACCCAGTACTTC.

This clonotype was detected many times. The CDR3 nucleotides are TGTGCCAGCAGCCGAGGGGGGGGGCTGCAAAATACGCAGTATTTT. As protein: CASSRGGGLQNTQYF. The chain recombines TRBV12-3 or TRBV12-4 with TRBJ2-3, with D maybe TRBD2 (7 bases). The CDR3 extends over 15 amino acids. The ends were cut back, 6 bases at V and 7 bases at J, with 20 bases in the middle.

The CDR3 here is CASTSSGLLGNEQFF. The CDR3 nucleotides read TGTGCCAGCACCTCAAGCGGCCTCCTCGGCAATGAGCAGTTCTTC. This chain connects TRBV5-5 to TRBJ2-1; a possible D gene is TRBD2 (5 bases). Deletions cut 6 bases from V and 6 bases from J, with 19 bases between. Germline CDR1 reads SGHKS; CDR2 reads YYEKEE (reference sequence). This CDR3 is 15 amino acids long.

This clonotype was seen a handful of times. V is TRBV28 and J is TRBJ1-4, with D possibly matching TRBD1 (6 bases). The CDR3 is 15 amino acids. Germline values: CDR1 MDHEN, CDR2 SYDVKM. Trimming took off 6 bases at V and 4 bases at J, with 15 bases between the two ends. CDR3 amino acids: CASSRGGGNNEKLFF. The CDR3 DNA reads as TGTGCCAGCAGCCGGGGGGGGGGCAATAATGAAAAACTGTTTTTT.

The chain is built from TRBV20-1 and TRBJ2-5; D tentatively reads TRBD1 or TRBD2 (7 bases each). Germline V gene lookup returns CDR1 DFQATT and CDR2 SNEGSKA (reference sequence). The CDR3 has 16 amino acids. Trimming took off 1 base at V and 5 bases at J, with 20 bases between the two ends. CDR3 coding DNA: TGCAGTGCTAGAGCCGGGCCCAGACAGGGAGGGGAGACCCAGTACTTC. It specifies CSARAGPRQGGETQYF.

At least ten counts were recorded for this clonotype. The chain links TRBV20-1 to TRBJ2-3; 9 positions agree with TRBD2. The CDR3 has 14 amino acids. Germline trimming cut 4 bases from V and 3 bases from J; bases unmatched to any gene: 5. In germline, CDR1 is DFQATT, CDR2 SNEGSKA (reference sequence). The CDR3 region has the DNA TGCAGTGCTACTTTAGCGGGAGTGACAGATACGCAGTATTTT. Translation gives CSATLAGVTDTQYF.

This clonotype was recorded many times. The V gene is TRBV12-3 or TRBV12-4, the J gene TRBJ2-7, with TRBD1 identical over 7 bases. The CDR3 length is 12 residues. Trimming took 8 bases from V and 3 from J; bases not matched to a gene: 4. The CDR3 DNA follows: TGTGCCAGCCGACAGGGAAACTACGAGCAGTACTTC. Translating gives CASRQGNYEQYF.

As DNA, the CDR3 is TGTGCCATCAGTGAGTCGGTCCTACTACGCTCTGGAAACACCATATATTTT. Its protein product is CAISESVLLRSGNTIYF. This rearrangement joins TRBV10-3 to TRBJ1-3; D gene ambiguous. V was shortened by 0 bases and J by 0 bases, with 12 bases between the two germline ends. Germline lookup yields CDR1 ENHRY and CDR2 SYGVKD. The CDR3 is 17 residues long.

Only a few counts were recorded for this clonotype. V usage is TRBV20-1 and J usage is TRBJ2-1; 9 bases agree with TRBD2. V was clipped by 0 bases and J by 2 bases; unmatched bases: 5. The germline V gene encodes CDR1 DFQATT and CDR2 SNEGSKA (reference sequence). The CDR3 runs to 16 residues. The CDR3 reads CSAREGAGGTYNEQFF. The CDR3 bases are TGCAGTGCTAGAGAAGGAGCGGGGGGAACCTACAATGAGCAGTTCTTC.